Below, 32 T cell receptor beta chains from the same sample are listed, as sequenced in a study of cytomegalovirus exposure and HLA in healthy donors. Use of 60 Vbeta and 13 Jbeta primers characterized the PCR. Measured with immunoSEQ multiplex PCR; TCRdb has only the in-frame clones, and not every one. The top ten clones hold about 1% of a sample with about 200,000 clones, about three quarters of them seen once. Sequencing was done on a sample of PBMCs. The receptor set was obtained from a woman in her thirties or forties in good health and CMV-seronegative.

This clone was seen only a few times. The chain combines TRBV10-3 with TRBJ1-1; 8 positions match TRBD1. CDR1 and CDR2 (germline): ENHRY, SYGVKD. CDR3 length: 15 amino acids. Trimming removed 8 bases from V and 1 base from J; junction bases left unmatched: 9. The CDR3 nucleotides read TGTGCCATCTCCGGACAGGGAACTCCGAACACTGAAGCTTTCTTT. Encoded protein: CAISGQGTPNTEAFF.

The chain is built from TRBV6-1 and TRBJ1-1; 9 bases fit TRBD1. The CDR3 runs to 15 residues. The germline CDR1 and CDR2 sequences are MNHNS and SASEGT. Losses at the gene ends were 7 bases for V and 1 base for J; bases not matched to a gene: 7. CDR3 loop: CASTDQDRGNTEAFF. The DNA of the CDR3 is TGTGCCAGCACTGACCAGGACAGGGGGAACACTGAAGCTTTCTTT.

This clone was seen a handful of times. The CDR3 bases are TGTGCCAGCAGCGTCGACAGGACGATACGAGGCTACACCTTC. Translation gives CASSVDRTIRGYTF. The V call is TRBV9, the J call TRBJ1-2; maybe TRBD1 (6 bases). Germline V gene data show CDR1 as SGDLS and CDR2 as YYNGEE. Trimming removed 2 bases at V and 8 bases at J, with 16 bases between. This CDR3 is 14 amino acids long.

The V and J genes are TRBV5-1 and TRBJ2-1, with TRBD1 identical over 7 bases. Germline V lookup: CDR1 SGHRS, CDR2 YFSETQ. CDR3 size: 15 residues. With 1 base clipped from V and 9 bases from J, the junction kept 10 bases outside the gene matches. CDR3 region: CASSLNSPGGSEQFF. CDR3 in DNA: TGCGCCAGCAGCTTGAATTCTCCAGGGGGAAGTGAGCAGTTCTTC. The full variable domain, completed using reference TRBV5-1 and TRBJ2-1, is KAGVTQTPRYLIKTRGQQVTLSCSPISGHRSVSWYQQTPGQGLQFLFEYFSETQRNKGNFPGRFSGRQFSNSRSEMNVSTLELGDSALYLCASSLNSPGGSEQFFGPGTRLTVL.

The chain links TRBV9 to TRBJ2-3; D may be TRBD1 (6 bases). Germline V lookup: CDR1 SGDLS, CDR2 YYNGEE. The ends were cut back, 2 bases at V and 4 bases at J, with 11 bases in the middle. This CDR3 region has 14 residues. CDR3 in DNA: TGTGCCAGCAGCGTTACAAAGGGGGCAGATACGCAGTATTTT. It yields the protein CASSVTKGADTQYF.

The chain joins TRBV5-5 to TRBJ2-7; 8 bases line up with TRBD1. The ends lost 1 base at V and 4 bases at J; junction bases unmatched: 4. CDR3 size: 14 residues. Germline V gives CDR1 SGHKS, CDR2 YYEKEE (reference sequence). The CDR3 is CASSLTGGGYEQYF. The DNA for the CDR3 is TGTGCCAGCAGCTTGACAGGGGGAGGTTACGAGCAGTACTTC.

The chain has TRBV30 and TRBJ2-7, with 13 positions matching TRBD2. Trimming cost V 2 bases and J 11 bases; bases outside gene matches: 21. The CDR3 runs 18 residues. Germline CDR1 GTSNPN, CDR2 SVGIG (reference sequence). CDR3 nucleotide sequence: TGTGCCTGGAGTCCAACCGGGACTAGCGGGAACCCGCGAGAGGTGGAGTACTTC. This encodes CAWSPTGTSGNPREVEYF.

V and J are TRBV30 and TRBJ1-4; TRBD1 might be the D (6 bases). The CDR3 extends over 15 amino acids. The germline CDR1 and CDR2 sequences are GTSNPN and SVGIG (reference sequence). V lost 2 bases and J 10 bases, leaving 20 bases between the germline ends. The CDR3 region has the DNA TGTGCCTGGAGTCCCATGGGCCAGGGGAGGGCAAAACTGTTTTTT. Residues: CAWSPMGQGRAKLFF.

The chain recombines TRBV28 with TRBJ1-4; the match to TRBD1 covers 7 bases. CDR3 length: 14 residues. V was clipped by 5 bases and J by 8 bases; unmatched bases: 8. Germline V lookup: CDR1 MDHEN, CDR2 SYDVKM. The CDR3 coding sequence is TGTGCCAGCAGTGATCAGGGGGAATCCGAAAAACTGTTTTTT. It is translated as CASSDQGESEKLFF.

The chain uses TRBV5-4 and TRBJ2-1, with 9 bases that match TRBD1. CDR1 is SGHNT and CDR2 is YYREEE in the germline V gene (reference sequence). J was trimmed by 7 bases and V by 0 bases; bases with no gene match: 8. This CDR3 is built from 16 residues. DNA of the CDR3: TGTGCCAGCAGCTTGGTGGCGACAGGGGGAGGGAATGAGCAGTTCTTC. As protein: CASSLVATGGGNEQFF.

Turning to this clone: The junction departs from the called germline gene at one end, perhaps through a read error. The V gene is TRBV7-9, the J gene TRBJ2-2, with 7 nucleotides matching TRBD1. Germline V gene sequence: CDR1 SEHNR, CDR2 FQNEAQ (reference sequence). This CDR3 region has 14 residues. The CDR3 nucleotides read TGTTCCAGCAGCTCAAGACAGGGTATCGGGGAGCTGTTTTTT. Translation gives CSSSSRQGIGELFF. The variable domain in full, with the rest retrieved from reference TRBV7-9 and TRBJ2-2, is DTGVSQNPRHKITKRGQNVTFRCDPISEHNRLYWYRQTLGQGPEFLTYFQNEAQLEKSRLLSDRFSAERPKGSFSTLEIQRTEQGDSAMYLCSSSSRQGIGELFFGEGSRLTVL.

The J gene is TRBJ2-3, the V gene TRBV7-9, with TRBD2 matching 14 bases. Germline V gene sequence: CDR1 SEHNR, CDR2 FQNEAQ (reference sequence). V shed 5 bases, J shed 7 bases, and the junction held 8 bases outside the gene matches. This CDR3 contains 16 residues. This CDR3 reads CASSPQGLAGVNTQYF. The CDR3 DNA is TGTGCCAGCAGCCCACAGGGACTAGCGGGAGTCAATACGCAGTATTTT.

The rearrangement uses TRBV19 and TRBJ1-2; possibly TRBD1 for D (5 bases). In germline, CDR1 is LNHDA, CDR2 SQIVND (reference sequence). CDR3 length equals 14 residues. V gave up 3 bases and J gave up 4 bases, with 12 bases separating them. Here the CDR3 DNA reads TGTGCCAGTAGTATCATCGACAGCCTCTATGGCTACACCTTC. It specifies CASSIIDSLYGYTF.

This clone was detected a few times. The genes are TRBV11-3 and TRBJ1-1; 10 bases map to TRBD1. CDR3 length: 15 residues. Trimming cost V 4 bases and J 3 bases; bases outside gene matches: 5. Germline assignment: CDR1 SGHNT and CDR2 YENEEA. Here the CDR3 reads CASSSKTGGYTEAFF. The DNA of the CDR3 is TGTGCCAGCAGCTCTAAGACAGGGGGCTACACTGAAGCTTTCTTT.

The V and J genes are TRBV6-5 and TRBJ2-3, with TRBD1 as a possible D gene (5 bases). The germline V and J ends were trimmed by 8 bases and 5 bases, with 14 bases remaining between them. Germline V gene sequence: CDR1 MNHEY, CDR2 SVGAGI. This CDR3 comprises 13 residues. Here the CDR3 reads CASSQGRGDTQYF. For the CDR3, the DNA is TGTGCCAGCTCGCAGGGAAGGGGAGATACGCAGTATTTT.

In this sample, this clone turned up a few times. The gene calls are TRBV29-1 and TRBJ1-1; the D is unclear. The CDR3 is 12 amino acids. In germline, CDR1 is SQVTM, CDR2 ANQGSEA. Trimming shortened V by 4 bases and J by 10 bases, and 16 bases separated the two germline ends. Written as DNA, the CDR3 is TGCAGCGTTGGGGGAGAAGGGAGGTCAGCTTTCTTT. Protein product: CSVGGEGRSAFF.

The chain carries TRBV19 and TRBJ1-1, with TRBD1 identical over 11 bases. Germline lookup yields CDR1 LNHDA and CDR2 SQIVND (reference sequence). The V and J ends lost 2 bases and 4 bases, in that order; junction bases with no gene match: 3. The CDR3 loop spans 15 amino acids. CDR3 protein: CASSIPGQGGTEAFF. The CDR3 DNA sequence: TGTGCCAGTAGTATACCGGGACAGGGGGGCACTGAAGCTTTCTTT.

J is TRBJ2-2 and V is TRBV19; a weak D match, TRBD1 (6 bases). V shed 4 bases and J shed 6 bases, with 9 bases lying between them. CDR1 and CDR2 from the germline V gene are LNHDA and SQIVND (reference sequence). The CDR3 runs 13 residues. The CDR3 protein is CASSTTGAGELFF. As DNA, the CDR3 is TGTGCCAGTAGTACGACAGGTGCCGGGGAGCTGTTTTTT.

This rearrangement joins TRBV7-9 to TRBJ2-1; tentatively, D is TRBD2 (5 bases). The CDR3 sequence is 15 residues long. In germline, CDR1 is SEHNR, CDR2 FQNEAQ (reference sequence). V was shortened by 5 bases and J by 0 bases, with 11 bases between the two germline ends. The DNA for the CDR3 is TGTGCCAGCAGCACCGACACTAGCTCCTACAATGAGCAGTTCTTC. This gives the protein CASSTDTSSYNEQFF. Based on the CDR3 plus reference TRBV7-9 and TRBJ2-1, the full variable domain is DTGVSQNPRHKITKRGQNVTFRCDPISEHNRLYWYRQTLGQGPEFLTYFQNEAQLEKSRLLSDRFSAERPKGSFSTLEIQRTEQGDSAMYLCASSTDTSSYNEQFFGPGTRLTVL.

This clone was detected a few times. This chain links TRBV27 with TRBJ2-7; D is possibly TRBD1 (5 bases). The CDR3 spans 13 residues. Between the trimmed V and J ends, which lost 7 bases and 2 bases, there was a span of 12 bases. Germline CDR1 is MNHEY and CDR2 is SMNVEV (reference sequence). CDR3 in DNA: TGTGCCAGCATCCCGGACACCACCTACGAGCAGTACGTC. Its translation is CASIPDTTYEQYV.

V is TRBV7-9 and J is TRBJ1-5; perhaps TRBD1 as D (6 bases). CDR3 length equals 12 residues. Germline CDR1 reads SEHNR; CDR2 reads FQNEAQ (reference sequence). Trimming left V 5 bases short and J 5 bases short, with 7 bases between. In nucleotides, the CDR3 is TGTGCCAGCAGCGCAGGGGATCAGCCCCAGCATTTT. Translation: CASSAGDQPQHF. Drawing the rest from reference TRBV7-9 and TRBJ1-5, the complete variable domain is DTGVSQNPRHKITKRGQNVTFRCDPISEHNRLYWYRQTLGQGPEFLTYFQNEAQLEKSRLLSDRFSAERPKGSFSTLEIQRTEQGDSAMYLCASSAGDQPQHFGDGTRLSIL.

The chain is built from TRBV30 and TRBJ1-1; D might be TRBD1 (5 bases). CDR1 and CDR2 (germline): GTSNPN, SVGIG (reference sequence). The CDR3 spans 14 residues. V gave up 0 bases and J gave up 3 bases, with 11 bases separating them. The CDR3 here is CAWSVRAGYTEAFF. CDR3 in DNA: TGTGCCTGGAGTGTACGGGCAGGGTACACTGAAGCTTTCTTT.

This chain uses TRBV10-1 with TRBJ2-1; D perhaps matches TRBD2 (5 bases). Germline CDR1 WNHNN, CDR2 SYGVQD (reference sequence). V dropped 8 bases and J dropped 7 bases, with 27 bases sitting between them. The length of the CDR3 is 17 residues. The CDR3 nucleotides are TGCGCCAGCCTGTTTCCCACCGGGAAGAAGCGAGTTAATGAGCAGTTCTTC. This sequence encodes CASLFPTGKKRVNEQFF.

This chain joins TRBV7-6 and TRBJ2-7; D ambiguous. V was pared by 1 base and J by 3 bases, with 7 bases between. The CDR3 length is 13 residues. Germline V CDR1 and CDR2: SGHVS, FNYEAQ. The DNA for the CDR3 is TGTGCCAGCAGCTTAGGCCCTATCTACGAGCAGTACTTC. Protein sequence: CASSLGPIYEQYF.

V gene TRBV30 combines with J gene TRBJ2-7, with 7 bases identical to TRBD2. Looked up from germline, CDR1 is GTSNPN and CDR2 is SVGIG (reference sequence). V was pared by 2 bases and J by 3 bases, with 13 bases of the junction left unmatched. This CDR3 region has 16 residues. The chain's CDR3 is CAWSLRRAGRGYEQYF. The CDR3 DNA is TGTGCCTGGAGTCTCCGAAGGGCAGGGAGGGGCTACGAGCAGTACTTC.

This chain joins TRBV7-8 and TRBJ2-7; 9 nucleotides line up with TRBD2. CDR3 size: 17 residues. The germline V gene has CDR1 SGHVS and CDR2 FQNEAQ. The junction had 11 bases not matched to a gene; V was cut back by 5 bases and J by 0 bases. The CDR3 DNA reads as TGTGCCAGCAGCCCCCGAACCGGGACTAGCTACTCCTACGAGCAGTACGTC. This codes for CASSPRTGTSYSYEQYV.

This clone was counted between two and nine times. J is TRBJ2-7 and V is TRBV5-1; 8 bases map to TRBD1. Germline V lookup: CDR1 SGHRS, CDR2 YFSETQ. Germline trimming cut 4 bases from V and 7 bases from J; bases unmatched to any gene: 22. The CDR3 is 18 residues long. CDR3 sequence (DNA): TGCGCCAGCAGCGGAACCGGGACAGGAAGCCCCCCACAGTGGGAGCAGTACGTC. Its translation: CASSGTGTGSPPQWEQYV.

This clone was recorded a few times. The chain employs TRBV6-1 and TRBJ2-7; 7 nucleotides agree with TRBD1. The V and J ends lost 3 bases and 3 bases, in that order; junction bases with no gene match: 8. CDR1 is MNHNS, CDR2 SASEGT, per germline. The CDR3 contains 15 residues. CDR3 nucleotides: TGTGCCAGCAGTGACCCAACGACAGGGTACTACGAGCAGTACGTC. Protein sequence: CASSDPTTGYYEQYV.

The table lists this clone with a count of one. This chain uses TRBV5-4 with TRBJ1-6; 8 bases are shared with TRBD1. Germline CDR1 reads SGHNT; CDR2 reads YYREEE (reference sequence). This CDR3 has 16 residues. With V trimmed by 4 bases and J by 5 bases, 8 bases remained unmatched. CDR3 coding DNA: TGTGCCAGCAGCCAGGGACAGGCGACCAATAATTCACCCCTCCACTTT. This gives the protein CASSQGQATNNSPLHF.

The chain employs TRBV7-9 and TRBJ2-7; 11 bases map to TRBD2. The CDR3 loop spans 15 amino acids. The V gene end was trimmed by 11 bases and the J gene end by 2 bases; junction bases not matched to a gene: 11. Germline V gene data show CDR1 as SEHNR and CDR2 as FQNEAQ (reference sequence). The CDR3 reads CAVGTSGFTPYEQYF. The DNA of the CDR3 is TGTGCCGTAGGGACTAGCGGTTTTACTCCCTACGAGCAGTACTTC.

CDR3 nucleotides: TGTGCCAGCAGTGTGATCAGGGGAGGCAATCAGCCCCAGCATTTT. Protein product: CASSVIRGGNQPQHF. The chain carries TRBV6-1 and TRBJ1-5; D is perhaps TRBD1 (6 bases). Germline V CDR1 and CDR2: MNHNS, SASEGT. Trimming took off 4 bases at V and 2 bases at J, with 12 bases between the two ends. The CDR3 sequence is 15 residues long.

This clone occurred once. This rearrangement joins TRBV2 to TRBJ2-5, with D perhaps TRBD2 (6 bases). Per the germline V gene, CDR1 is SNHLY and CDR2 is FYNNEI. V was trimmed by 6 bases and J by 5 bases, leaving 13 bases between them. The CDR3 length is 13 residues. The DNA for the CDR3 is TGTGCCAGCAGCGGGAGCCGGGGTGAGACCCAGTACTTC. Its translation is CASSGSRGETQYF.